Each of the 10 T cell receptor beta chains below was sequenced from the same sample in a study of cytomegalovirus exposure and HLA in healthy donors. Use of 60 Vbeta and 13 Jbeta primers characterized the PCR. Repertoires were generated with immunoSEQ multiplex PCR, while TCRdb's copy carries only in-frame clones and drops some. Of about 180,000 clones in the sample, almost 80% were seen once. Sequencing was done on a sample of PBMCs. All receptors derive from a man aged 25 to 40 in good health and CMV-seronegative.

The genes are TRBV30 and TRBJ2-5; D might be TRBD1 (5 bases). CDR1 GTSNPN and CDR2 SVGIG come from the germline V gene (reference sequence). Trimming pared 2 bases from V and 2 bases from J, leaving 9 bases between. The CDR3 loop spans 13 amino acids. The CDR3 here is CAWSRGRQETQYF. DNA of the CDR3: TGTGCCTGGAGTAGGGGCCGTCAAGAGACCCAGTACTTC.

The CDR3 region is CASSYEGQAYEQYF. In DNA, the CDR3 is TGTGCCAGCAGTTACGAGGGTCAGGCCTACGAGCAGTACTTC. This chain joins TRBV6-6 and TRBJ2-7; TRBD2 might be the D (5 bases). CDR3 length: 14 residues. Germline values: CDR1 MNHNY, CDR2 SVGAGI (reference sequence). The V end lost 2 bases, the J end lost 2 bases, and 10 bases lay between the germline ends.

Turning to this clone: Germline and junction disagree at one end, which may indicate a read error. The rearrangement uses TRBV7-9 and TRBJ2-7; 9 positions agree with TRBD2. The germline CDR1 and CDR2 sequences are SEHNR and FQNEAQ (reference sequence). This CDR3 has 14 residues. CDR3 in amino acids: CSSSQGSGSHEQYF. The CDR3 bases are TGTTCCAGCAGCCAGGGTAGCGGGAGCCACGAGCAGTACTTC.

This sequence joins TRBV4-1 and TRBJ2-7, with a tentative D call TRBD1 (5 bases). The germline V and J ends were trimmed by 0 bases and 7 bases, with 13 bases remaining between them. CDR1 is MGHRA, CDR2 YSYEKL, per germline. The CDR3 spans 14 residues. CDR3 residues: CASSQDDSPREQYF. The CDR3 bases are TGCGCCAGCAGCCAAGATGACAGCCCTAGGGAGCAGTACTTC.

This chain joins TRBV12-5 and TRBJ2-1, with a possible D match to TRBD2 (6 bases). The CDR3 is made up of 13 amino acids. V shed 1 base and J shed 12 bases, with 13 bases lying between them. The V gene's germline CDR1 is LGHNT and CDR2 FRNRAP. This chain's CDR3 is CASGLESGVGQFF. The CDR3 nucleotides read TGTGCTAGTGGTTTGGAATCGGGAGTTGGGCAGTTCTTC. Filled out from reference TRBV12-5 and TRBJ2-1, the complete variable domain reads DARVTQTPRHKVTEMGQEVTMRCQPILGHNTVFWYRQTMMQGLELLAYFRNRAPLDDSGMPKDRFSAEMPDATLATLKIQPSEPRDSAVYFCASGLESGVGQFFGPGTRLTVL.

This clone was counted a single time. The chain uses TRBV28 and TRBJ1-6, with a possible D match to TRBD1 (5 bases). Between the trimmed V and J ends, which lost 3 bases and 6 bases, there was a span of 15 bases. Germline assignment: CDR1 MDHEN and CDR2 SYDVKM. CDR3 size: 16 residues. The DNA of the CDR3 is TGTGCCAGCAGTTTTGATTGGTGGGACTCTAATTCACCCCTCCACTTT. It encodes CASSFDWWDSNSPLHF. The full variable domain, in which reference TRBV28 and TRBJ1-6 provide the parts outside the CDR3, is DVKVTQSSRYLVKRTGEKVFLECVQDMDHENMFWYRQDPGLGLRLIYFSYDVKMKEKGDIPEGYSVSREKKERFSLILESASTNQTSMYLCASSFDWWDSNSPLHFGNGTRLTVT.

This chain links TRBV11-2 with TRBJ2-6; a weak D match, TRBD1 (5 bases). The CDR3 spans 15 residues. V was trimmed by 2 bases and J by 13 bases, leaving 18 bases between them. Germline V gives CDR1 SGHAT, CDR2 FQNNGV. CDR3 protein: CASSLSVAGLTVLTF. For the CDR3, the DNA is TGTGCCAGCAGCTTAAGCGTGGCAGGGCTTACTGTCCTGACTTTC. Variable domain in full (rest from reference TRBV11-2 and TRBJ2-6): EAGVAQSPRYKIIEKRQSVAFWCNPISGHATLYWYQQILGQGPKLLIQFQNNGVVDDSQLPKDRFSAERLKGVDSTLKIQPAKLEDSAVYLCASSLSVAGLTVLTFGAGSRLTVL.

This clone came up a few times. The chain is built from TRBV7-9 and TRBJ1-2; tentative D call: TRBD1 (6 bases). Germline V gene sequence: CDR1 SEHNR, CDR2 FQNEAQ (reference sequence). The CDR3 spans 11 residues. Here the CDR3 DNA reads TGTGCGGTCCCCAGGGGCTATGGCTACACCTTC. Encoded protein: CAVPRGYGYTF.

The chain has TRBV9 and TRBJ2-1, with TRBD2 matching over 8 bases. The CDR3 has 17 amino acids. The V gene's germline CDR1 is SGDLS and CDR2 YYNGEE. Losses at the gene ends were 3 bases for V and 6 bases for J; bases not matched to a gene: 14. The CDR3 loop reads CASSAPTGLGARNEQFF. CDR3 bases: TGTGCCAGCAGCGCGCCGACGGGACTAGGGGCTCGCAATGAGCAGTTCTTC.

The chain joins TRBV30 to TRBJ2-6; D is perhaps TRBD1 (5 bases). CDR1 is GTSNPN and CDR2 is SVGIG in the germline V gene (reference sequence). This CDR3 spans 15 amino acids. Trimming took 4 bases from V and 2 from J, leaving 12 bases between them. This CDR3 reads CAWTIAGTGANVLTF. CDR3 DNA sequence: TGTGCCTGGACGATTGCAGGGACTGGGGCCAACGTCCTGACTTTC.